This T cell receptor beta chain was profiled in a study of blood T cell repertoires in COVID-19. The overall study: T cells, B-cell-depleted T cells, or PBMCs supplied cDNA or gDNA.

In the original processing: From reference gene primer amplification, estimates of nucleated cell counts were derived. Using immunoSEQ multiplex PCR, the repertoire was profiled, and TCRdb retains in-frame clones only, with some absent. V and J calls and clone size are as listed in that table; D and trimming were resolved from the DNA. The repertoire consists of roughly 350,000 clones, with 92% occurring once and the leading ten covering less than 20%. The CDR3 contains 15 residues. CDR1 MNHEY and CDR2 SVGAGI come from the germline V gene. V was clipped by 6 bases and J by 1 base; unmatched bases: 6. Ages ranged from about 18 to 100 years, with residence in 24 US areas. Resolution of symptoms, clearance, or two negative PCRs was present in recovered Cohort 3 donors.

The gene calls are TRBV6-5 and TRBJ2-7; 10 bases line up with TRBD2. Material for sequencing was PBMCs or T cells enriched from blood (not recorded which). This clonotype originated in a young woman who had recovered from COVID-19. CDR3 sequence: CASRGAGGPSYEQYF. The CDR3, as DNA: TGTGCCAGCAGAGGAGCGGGGGGGCCGTCCTACGAGCAGTACTTC.